The rows below give T cell receptor beta chains drawn from one sample of a study of blood T cells in healthy people across ages. Via MiXCR, TCRdb re-called the 5' RACE reads, giving one row per CDR3 protein. This table holds roughly 1.5 million distinct CDR3 sequences, 35% to 45% found once. Sequencing was done on a sample of blood. The receptors derive from a woman aged 18-30 years in good health. Each CDR3 is given with its conserved first and last residue. Size tells how often a clone was seen (once, few, many) or the class of an expanded clone, and some rows leave it out.

length	V	size	J	CDR3
17	TRBV7-8	few	TRBJ2-3	CASSQLASGTSTDTQYF
14	TRBV2	NA	TRBJ2-7	CAGSDRGRSYEQYF
15	TRBV5-1	NA	TRBJ2-7	CASSAGTGRTYEQYF
15	TRBV7-2	NA	TRBJ1-2	CASSVYGTGNHGYTF
15	TRBV6-5	NA	TRBJ2-3	CASRRGRGGTDTQYF
18	TRBV13	NA	NA	CASSLRLAGGPSFDEQYF
11	TRBV7-2	NA	TRBJ2-5	CASRSGGEQYF
13	TRBV29-1	NA	TRBJ2-7	CSALGPNSYEQYF
14	TRBV29-1	few	TRBJ1-1	CSVEERALKTEAFF
13	TRBV29-1	NA	TRBJ2-2	CSVFPMGTGELFF
16	TRBV20-1	NA	TRBJ1-5	CSARGFEVGSNQPQHF
14	TRBV7-2	few	TRBJ2-5	CASSPHRVQETQYF
15	TRBV20-1	few	TRBJ2-7	CSARGLAGLSYEQYF
15	TRBV5-1	NA	TRBJ2-1	CASSPGTHTDNEQFF
13	TRBV29-1	few	TRBJ1-2	CSGGTETEYGYTF
15	TRBV12-3/TRBV12-4	NA	TRBJ1-5	CASSFRSGEGQPQHF
15	TRBV20-1	NA	TRBJ1-5	CSARNTGGGGQPQHF